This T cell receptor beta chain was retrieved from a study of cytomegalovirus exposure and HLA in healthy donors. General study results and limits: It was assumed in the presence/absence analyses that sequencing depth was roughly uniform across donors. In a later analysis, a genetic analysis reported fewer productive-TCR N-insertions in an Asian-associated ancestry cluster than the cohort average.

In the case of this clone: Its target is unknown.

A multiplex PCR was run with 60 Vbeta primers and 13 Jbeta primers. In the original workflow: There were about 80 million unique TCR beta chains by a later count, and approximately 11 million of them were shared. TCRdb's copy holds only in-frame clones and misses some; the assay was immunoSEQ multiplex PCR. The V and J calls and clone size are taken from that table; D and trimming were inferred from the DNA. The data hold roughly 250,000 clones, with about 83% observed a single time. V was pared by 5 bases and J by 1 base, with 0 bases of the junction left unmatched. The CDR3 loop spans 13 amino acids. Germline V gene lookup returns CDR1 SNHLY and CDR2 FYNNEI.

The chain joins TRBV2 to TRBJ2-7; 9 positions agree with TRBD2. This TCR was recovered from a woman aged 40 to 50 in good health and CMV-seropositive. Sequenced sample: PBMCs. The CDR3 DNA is TGTGCCAGCAGTCTAGCGGGATCCTACGAGCAGTACTTC. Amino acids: CASSLAGSYEQYF.